These T cell receptor beta chains were read from a single sample in a study of shared clonotypes between healthy human individuals. Assay: immunoSEQ multiplex PCR; the TCRdb copy retains only in-frame clones and omits some. The sample consists of more than 1,200,000 clones, around 98.5% of them appearing once. The sample consisted of naive CD4+ T cells sorted from blood. The source is a man in his thirties or forties in good health. CDR3s include the opening cysteine and the closing phenylalanine or tryptophan. The D gene is left open where the match is weak. Clone sizes are given selectively: once, few, many, or a class where the clone is expanded.

once,TRBJ1-2,TRBV19,-,14,TGTGCCAGTAGTATAGCGGCAGGGAACTATGGCTACACCTTC,CASSIAAGNYGYTF
-,TRBJ1-1,TRBV7-8,-,13,TGTGCCAGCAGCTTAGGGACAGCGGCTGAAGCTTTCTTT,CASSLGTAAEAFF
-,TRBJ1-2,TRBV5-8,-,14,TGTGCCAGCAGCTTGAAGTGGGGCGACTATGGCTACACCTTC,CASSLKWGDYGYTF
-,TRBJ1-4,TRBV6-1,-,14,TGTGCCAGCAGTGAACAGGGGCTAAATGAAAAACTGTTTTTT,CASSEQGLNEKLFF
once,TRBJ1-2,TRBV5-4,TRBD1,15,TGTGCCAGCAGCTTGCAAGGGGGCCCTAACTATGGCTACACCTTC,CASSLQGGPNYGYTF
-,TRBJ1-4,TRBV6-1,-,15,TGTGCCAGCAGTGAGGCGGGGGGCCGGAAGGAAAAACTGTTTTTT,CASSEAGGRKEKLFF
-,TRBJ2-7,TRBV5-1,TRBD1,15,TGCGCCAGCAGTTTACAGGGGGGCGAGACCTACGAGCAGTACTTC,CASSLQGGETYEQYF
-,TRBJ2-3,TRBV9,TRBD2,17,TGTGCCAGCAGCGTAGACCCACTAGCGGGAGTTGTGGATACGCAGTATTTT,CASSVDPLAGVVDTQYF
-,TRBJ2-3,TRBV2,TRBD2,15,TGTGCCAGCAGTGGGGGACTAGCGGGAGTCGATACGCAGTATTTT,CASSGGLAGVDTQYF
-,TRBJ2-2,TRBV7-2,TRBD2,15,TGTGCCAGCAGCAAGACCGGACTAGCGGGAGTAGAGATGTTTTTT,CASSKTGLAGVEMFF
-,TRBJ2-5,TRBV18,-,14,TGTGCCAGCTCACCAGGAAGAGAGTGGGAGACCCAGTACTTC,CASSPGREWETQYF
-,TRBJ1-2,TRBV28,-,13,TGTGCCAGCAGTTTAGAGGCGAACTATGGCTACACCTTC,CASSLEANYGYTF
-,TRBJ2-5,TRBV19,TRBD1,15,TGTGCCAGTAACACCGGGACAGGGCTTCCATGGACCCAGTACTTC,CASNTGTGLPWTQYF
-,TRBJ2-2,TRBV6-6,TRBD1,16,TGTGCCAGCAGTTACCGGACAGGGGTGCACACCGGGGAGCTGTTTTTT,CASSYRTGVHTGELFF
-,TRBJ1-4,TRBV5-1,-,13,TGCGCCAGTAGCCCTGGCGGGAATGAAAAACTGTTTTTT,CASSPGGNEKLFF
once,TRBJ2-5,TRBV29-1,TRBD2,14,TGCAGCGCGGGACTAGCGGGAGTCTTTGAGACCCAGTACTTC,CSAGLAGVFETQYF
-,TRBJ1-2,TRBV19,-,14,TGTGCCAGTAGTATTAGACAGGTCAACTATGGCTACACCTTC,CASSIRQVNYGYTF
-,TRBJ2-5,TRBV19,TRBD2,16,TGTGCCAGTAGTATAGTTGGCCGGGGGGGCCAAGAGACCCAGTACTTC,CASSIVGRGGQETQYF
-,TRBJ2-3,TRBV21-1,-,14,TGTGCCAGCAGCAAAGTCGAGAGCACAGATACGCAGTATTTT,CASSKVESTDTQYF
-,TRBJ2-2,TRBV2,-,15,TGTGCCAGCCGACCCCCCGACAGTAACACCGGGGAGCTGTTTTTT,CASRPPDSNTGELFF
-,TRBJ1-2,TRBV9,-,14,TGTGCCAGCAGCGTAGGTTGGGGAAGTCGCGGCTACACCTTC,CASSVGWGSRGYTF
once,TRBJ2-3,TRBV25-1,-,13,TGTGCCAGCAGTGAGTTTTTCACAGATACGCAGTATTTT,CASSEFFTDTQYF
-,TRBJ1-2,TRBV9,-,15,TGTGCCAGCAGCGTAGAGGGTGGACAGCTCTATGGCTACACCTTC,CASSVEGGQLYGYTF
-,TRBJ2-1,TRBV18,-,15,TGTGCCAGCTCACCAGCCGGCTACTCCTACAATGAGCAGTTCTTC,CASSPAGYSYNEQFF
-,TRBJ2-6,TRBV5-1,-,15,TGCGCCAGCACCTCACAGGGAACTGGGGCCAACGTCCTGACTTTC,CASTSQGTGANVLTF
-,TRBJ2-2,TRBV19,TRBD1,16,TGTGCCAGTAGTATAGTCGGGACAGGGGGCACCGGGGAGCTGTTTTTT,CASSIVGTGGTGELFF
-,TRBJ2-5,TRBV6-5,TRBD2,14,TGTGCCAGCAGTCGCGGGGGGTCGGCGGAGACCCAGTACTTC,CASSRGGSAETQYF